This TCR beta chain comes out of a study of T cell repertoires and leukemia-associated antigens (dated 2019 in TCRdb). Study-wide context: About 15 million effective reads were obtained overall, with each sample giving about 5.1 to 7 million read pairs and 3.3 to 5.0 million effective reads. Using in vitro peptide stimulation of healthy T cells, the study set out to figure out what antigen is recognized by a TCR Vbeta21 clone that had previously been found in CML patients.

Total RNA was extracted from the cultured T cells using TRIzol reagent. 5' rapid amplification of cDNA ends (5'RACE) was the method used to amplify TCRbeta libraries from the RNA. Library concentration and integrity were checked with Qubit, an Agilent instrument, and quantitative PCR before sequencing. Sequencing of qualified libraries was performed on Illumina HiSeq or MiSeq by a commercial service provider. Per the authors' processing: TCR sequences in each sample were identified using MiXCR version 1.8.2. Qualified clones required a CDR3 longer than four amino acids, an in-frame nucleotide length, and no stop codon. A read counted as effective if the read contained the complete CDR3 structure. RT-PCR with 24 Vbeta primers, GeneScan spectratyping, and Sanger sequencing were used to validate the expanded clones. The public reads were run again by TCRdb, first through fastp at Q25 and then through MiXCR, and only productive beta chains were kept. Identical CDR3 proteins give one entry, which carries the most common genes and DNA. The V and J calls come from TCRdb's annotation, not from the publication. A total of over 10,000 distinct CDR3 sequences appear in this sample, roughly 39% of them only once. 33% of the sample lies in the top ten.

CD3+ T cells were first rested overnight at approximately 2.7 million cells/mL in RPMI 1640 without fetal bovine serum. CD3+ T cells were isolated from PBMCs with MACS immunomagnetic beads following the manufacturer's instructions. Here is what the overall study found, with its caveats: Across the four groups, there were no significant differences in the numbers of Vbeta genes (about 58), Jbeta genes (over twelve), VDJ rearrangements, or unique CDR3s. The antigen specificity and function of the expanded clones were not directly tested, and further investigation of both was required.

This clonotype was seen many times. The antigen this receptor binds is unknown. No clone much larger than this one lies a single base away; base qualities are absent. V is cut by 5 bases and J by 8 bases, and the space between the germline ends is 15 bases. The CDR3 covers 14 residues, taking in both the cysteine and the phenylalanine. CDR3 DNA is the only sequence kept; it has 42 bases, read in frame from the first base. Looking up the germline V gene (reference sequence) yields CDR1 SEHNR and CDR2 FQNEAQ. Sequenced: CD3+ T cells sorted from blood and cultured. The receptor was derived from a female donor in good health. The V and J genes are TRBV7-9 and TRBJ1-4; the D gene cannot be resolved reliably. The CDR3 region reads CASSPTGSGEKLFF. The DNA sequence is TGTGCCAGCAGCCCCACGGGGTCGGGGGAAAAACTGTTTTTT.